These 9 T cell receptor beta chains originate from one sample sequenced in a study of blood T cells in healthy people across ages. Primers used in a second PCR of about 7 to 12 cycles were a sample-barcoded 5' primer and a J-beta primer mix. MiXCR was run by TCRdb on the 5' RACE reads, yielding one entry per CDR3 protein. The sample shows around 1,000,000 distinct CDR3 sequences, 20% to 25% of them seen only once. Separately, the same data were catalogued under a study of T cells of mothers and their children.

The sample comprised blood. The receptor set was obtained from a girl aged 2-15 years in good health.

J is TRBJ2-1 and V is TRBV29-1, with TRBD2 as a possible D gene (6 bases). The V and J ends lost 7 bases and 8 bases respectively, with 21 bases between them. CDR1 is SQVTM, CDR2 ANQGSEA, per germline. The CDR3 spans 14 residues. The CDR3: CSGEGLDAVDEQFF. CDR3 DNA sequence: TGCAGCGGAGAGGGACTCGATGCTGTGGATGAGCAGTTCTTC.

CDR3 nucleotide sequence: TGTGCCAGTAGTATTCGCGGCGACTACGAGCAGTACTTC. It translates to CASSIRGDYEQYF. The gene calls are TRBV19 and TRBJ2-7; D uncertain. The V gene's germline CDR1 is LNHDA and CDR2 SQIVND (reference sequence). The V and J ends lost 3 bases and 3 bases respectively, with 9 bases between them. The CDR3 extends over 13 amino acids.

The J gene is TRBJ2-2, the V gene TRBV7-2; TRBD1 might be the D (5 bases). The CDR3 runs to 13 residues. V was trimmed by 6 bases and J by 6 bases, leaving 11 bases between them. CDR1 and CDR2 from the germline V gene are SGHTA and FQGNSA. The CDR3 sequence is CASRLWGPGELFF. The CDR3 nucleotides read TGTGCCAGCAGGCTGTGGGGCCCCGGGGAGCTGTTTTTT. The full variable domain, completed using reference TRBV7-2 and TRBJ2-2, is GAGVSQSPSNKVTEKGKDVELRCDPISGHTALYWYRQSLGQGLEFLIYFQGNSAPDKSGLPSDRFSAERTGGSVSTLTIQRTQQEDSAVYLCASRLWGPGELFFGEGSRLTVL.

This clonotype was seen more than once but under ten times. This chain uses TRBV5-6 with TRBJ1-1; 7 bases line up with TRBD1. The CDR3 extends over 13 amino acids. The V and J ends lost 4 bases and 5 bases, in that order; junction bases with no gene match: 5. Germline V gene lookup returns CDR1 SGHDT and CDR2 YYEEEE. CDR3 sequence: CASSESGGTEAFF. The CDR3 coding sequence is TGTGCCAGCAGCGAATCAGGGGGGACTGAAGCTTTCTTT.

V gene TRBV12-3 or TRBV12-4 combines with J gene TRBJ2-5; D not certain. The germline V and J ends were trimmed by 3 bases and 6 bases, with 5 bases remaining between them. This CDR3 region has 11 residues. CDR3 protein: CASSFSKTQYF. In nucleotides, the CDR3 is TGTGCCAGCAGTTTTTCGAAGACCCAGTACTTC.

The rearrangement links TRBV6-6 to TRBJ1-1; no reliable D call. Trimming pared 0 bases from V and 6 bases from J, leaving 2 bases between. Per germline, CDR1 MNHNY and CDR2 SVGAGI (reference sequence). This CDR3 is 11 amino acids long. CDR3 coding DNA: TGTGCCAGCAGTTACTCCCCTGAAGCTTTCTTT. This translates into CASSYSPEAFF.

In this sample, this clonotype turned up a few times. The chain couples TRBV7-2 to TRBJ2-3; D uncertain. The CDR3 has 13 amino acids. V was cut by 5 bases and J by 2 bases, with 8 bases left in between. Germline V gene lookup returns CDR1 SGHTA and CDR2 FQGNSA. This chain's CDR3 is CASSEVVTDTQYF. CDR3 coding DNA: TGTGCCAGCAGCGAAGTAGTCACAGATACGCAGTATTTT.

This clonotype was detected a few times. The rearrangement joins TRBV11-2 to TRBJ2-2; D assignment may be TRBD1 or TRBD2 (5 bases each). Germline V gene sequence: CDR1 SGHAT, CDR2 FQNNGV. V was trimmed by 5 bases and J by 2 bases, leaving 12 bases between them. The CDR3 loop spans 15 amino acids. The DNA for the CDR3 is TGTGCCAGCAGCCGTGGGACCGTCAACACCGGGGAGCTGTTTTTT. Its translation: CASSRGTVNTGELFF.

This clonotype was picked up many times. This chain connects TRBV7-9 to TRBJ2-5; D could derive from TRBD1 or TRBD2 (5 bases each). Germline assignment: CDR1 SEHNR and CDR2 FQNEAQ (reference sequence). The CDR3 runs to 16 residues. V shed 5 bases and J shed 11 bases, with 27 bases lying between them. This chain's CDR3 is CASSPRALGTLEEQYF. In nucleotides, the CDR3 is TGTGCCAGCAGCCCCAGGGCCTTGGGGACCCTGGAGGAGCAGTACTTC.